The 2 T cell receptor beta chains presented below share a single source sample, sequenced in a study of shared clonotypes between healthy human individuals. Produced via immunoSEQ multiplex PCR; TCRdb's table is partial and in-frame only. The sample holds around 750,000 clones, under 80% seen once. Sequenced input: memory CD4+ T cells sorted from blood. Specified subset: CD45RA-negative fraction. These TCRs come from a woman aged 25 to 45 in good health.

This chain uses TRBV6-5 with TRBJ2-5; no firm D call. The CDR3 extends over 11 amino acids. V was clipped by 6 bases and J by 6 bases, with 8 bases between them. Germline CDR1 reads MNHEY; CDR2 reads SVGAGI. CDR3 sequence: CASRQHKTQYF. CDR3 nucleotides: TGTGCCAGCAGACAACATAAGACCCAGTACTTC.

This sequence joins TRBV28 and TRBJ2-7; a weak D match, TRBD1 (5 bases). CDR1 MDHEN and CDR2 SYDVKM come from the germline V gene. CDR3 size: 12 residues. V shed 2 bases and J shed 6 bases, with 8 bases lying between them. CDR3 residues: CASSLVDTEQYF. In nucleotides, the CDR3 is TGTGCCAGCAGTTTAGTGGACACCGAGCAGTACTTC.